Each of the 20 T cell receptor beta chains below was sequenced from the same sample in a study of prognosis after radiotherapy for stage I lung cancer. Two-round multiplex PCR, the amplification method, yielded TCR beta CDR3 from genomic DNA. Primers specific to each TRBV and TRBJ gene drove first-round PCR. TCRdb re-called the multiplex PCR reads with MiXCR, one entry per CDR3 protein. The sample has tens of thousands of distinct CDR3 sequences, about 37% seen once; the top ten hold 9.2%. Sequences were derived from PBMCs, sampled before or after stereotactic body radiation therapy (not recorded which). All receptors derive from a donor over 45 with non-small cell lung cancer.

This clonotype was seen ten or more times. This chain links TRBV29-1 with TRBJ2-1, with TRBD2 matching 7 bases. This CDR3 region has 15 residues. Per the germline V gene, CDR1 is SQVTM and CDR2 is ANQGSEA. With V trimmed by 3 bases and J by 4 bases, 9 bases remained unmatched. The CDR3 sequence is CSVDSGMRKYNEQFF. The CDR3, as DNA: TGCAGCGTTGACAGCGGGATGCGAAAATACAATGAGCAGTTCTTC.

This clonotype occurred many times. The chain carries TRBV29-1 and TRBJ2-7; TRBD2 agrees at 7 bases. Trimming cost V 4 bases and J 1 base; bases outside gene matches: 13. Looked up from germline, CDR1 is SQVTM and CDR2 is ANQGSEA. CDR3 length: 16 amino acids. CDR3 sequence reads: CSVVERGFGSSYEQYF. The DNA for the CDR3 is TGCAGCGTTGTGGAGCGGGGCTTTGGATCATCCTACGAGCAGTACTTC.

As to this clonotype: A far larger clone is a single base away, which makes a read error likely. This chain joins TRBV6-8 and TRBJ2-7; 10 bases fit TRBD2. Germline V gene lookup returns CDR1 MNHGY and CDR2 SAAAGT. This CDR3 is 17 amino acids long. Trimming took 7 bases from V and 4 from J; bases not matched to a gene: 16. The CDR3 sequence is CASTLQVWTSGVYEQYF. CDR3 in DNA: TGTGCCAGCACATTACAGGTGTGGACTAGCGGAGTTTACGAGCAGTACTTC.

This clonotype has only one observation. One end of the junction does not line up with germline, which may come from a read error. The chain couples TRBV5-4 to TRBJ2-7; TRBD2 matches 8 bases. CDR3 length: 16 amino acids. Germline V gives CDR1 SGHNT, CDR2 YYREEE (reference sequence). CDR3 coding DNA: TGTGTCAGCAGCTTGTCAGCTAGCGGGTTTACGGCAGAGCAGTACTTC. It is translated as CVSSLSASGFTAEQYF. The full variable domain, completed using reference TRBV5-4 and TRBJ2-7, is ETGVTQSPTHLIKTRGQQVTLRCSSQSGHNTVSWYQQALGQGPQFIFQYYREEENGRGNFPPRFSGLQFPNYSSELNVNALELDDSALYLCVSSLSASGFTAEQYFGPGTRLTVT.

This clonotype was detected many times. The rearrangement uses TRBV19 and TRBJ2-7; 9 nucleotides match TRBD1. V gave up 4 bases and J gave up 2 bases; unmatched junction bases: 9. CDR3 length: 16 residues. The germline V gene has CDR1 LNHDA and CDR2 SQIVND (reference sequence). The CDR3 nucleotides are TGTGCCAGTAGTAGGAAGGGACAGGGCGCAACCTACGAGCAGTACTTC. This encodes CASSRKGQGATYEQYF.

V gene TRBV4-1 combines with J gene TRBJ2-7; D not resolved. The ends were cut back, 0 bases at V and 2 bases at J, with 11 bases in the middle. The CDR3 is 15 residues long. Germline assignment: CDR1 MGHRA and CDR2 YSYEKL. The CDR3 protein is CASSQEREGPYEQYF. The CDR3 nucleotides read TGCGCCAGCAGCCAAGAAAGGGAAGGGCCCTACGAGCAGTACTTC.

This clonotype was seen a few times. A much larger clone lies a single base off, so this may be a read error. CDR3 bases: TGTGCCAGCAGCCCGGGGCCGACAGTGACTAACTATGGCTACACCTTC. It yields the protein CASSPGPTVTNYGYTF. The chain uses TRBV9 and TRBJ1-2, with D tentatively TRBD1 (5 bases). In germline, CDR1 is SGDLS, CDR2 YYNGEE. Trimming removed 4 bases at V and 0 bases at J, with 16 bases between. The CDR3 totals 16 residues.

This clonotype has ten or more counts. V and J are TRBV7-9 and TRBJ1-3; D unclear. V gave up 7 bases and J gave up 0 bases, with 19 bases separating them. The CDR3 loop spans 17 amino acids. CDR1 and CDR2 (germline): SEHNR, FQNEAQ (reference sequence). The CDR3 bases are TGTGCCAGCATCTCGGGAAGGGCACGAACCTCTGGAAACACCATATATTTT. Protein: CASISGRARTSGNTIYF.

Note on this clonotype: Since a much larger clone is just one base distant, this may be a read error. The chain has TRBV15 and TRBJ1-5; D might be TRBD1 (6 bases). This CDR3 region has 16 residues. Between the trimmed V and J ends, which lost 0 bases and 3 bases, there was a span of 12 bases. Germline CDR1 LNHNV, CDR2 YYDKDF (reference sequence). The CDR3 loop reads CATSRDTGSFNQPQHF. CDR3 nucleotide sequence: TGTGCCACCAGCAGAGACACAGGGTCCTTCAATCAGCCCCAGCATTTT.

There are a few counts of this clonotype. The final CDR3 position lacks the conserved phenylalanine or tryptophan, pointing to a likely read error. The J gene is TRBJ2-5, the V gene TRBV4-1; D uncertain. V was trimmed by 4 bases and J by 5 bases, leaving 11 bases between them. CDR3 length: 13 amino acids. CDR1 is MGHRA and CDR2 is YSYEKL in the germline V gene. Here the CDR3 DNA reads TGCGCCAGCAGCCGACTTCTAGGGGAGACCCAGTACCTC. Residues: CASSRLLGETQYL.

The table lists this clonotype with many counts. V and J are TRBV14 and TRBJ1-2; D call uncertain. Germline assignment: CDR1 SGHDN and CDR2 FVKESK. The CDR3 contains 13 residues. Trimming removed 1 base at V and 3 bases at J, with 6 bases between. In DNA form, the CDR3 reads TGTGCCAGCAGCCAAGGGACGCACTATGGCTACACCTTC. It is translated as CASSQGTHYGYTF. The variable domain in full, with the rest retrieved from reference TRBV14 and TRBJ1-2, is EAGVTQFPSHSVIEKGQTVTLRCDPISGHDNLYWYRRVMGKEIKFLLHFVKESKQDESGMPNNRFLAERTGGTYSTLKVQPAELEDSGVYFCASSQGTHYGYTFGSGTRLTVV.

This clonotype was seen many times. V usage is TRBV25-1 and J usage is TRBJ2-2; 9 bases match TRBD1. The CDR3 is 16 residues long. Germline lookup yields CDR1 MGHDK and CDR2 SYGVNS. V was clipped by 1 base and J by 4 bases; unmatched bases: 4. The CDR3: CASSESGTGFTGELFF. DNA for the CDR3: TGTGCCAGCAGTGAATCCGGGACAGGGTTCACCGGGGAGCTGTTTTTT.

This clonotype has at least ten counts. CDR3 residues: CASSHGQGASEQYF. The CDR3 DNA follows: TGTGCCAGCAGCCACGGACAGGGGGCCTCCGAGCAGTACTTC. The chain is built from TRBV6-1 and TRBJ2-7, with 11 bases matching TRBD1. This CDR3 region has 14 residues. Trimming took 6 bases from V and 6 from J; bases not matched to a gene: 7. Germline V CDR1 and CDR2: MNHNS, SASEGT.

On this clonotype itself: A read error is possible here, since a much larger clone lies one base away. The J gene is TRBJ1-1, the V gene TRBV6-2 or TRBV6-3; 10 nucleotides agree with TRBD1. The CDR3 is 15 amino acids. Per the germline V gene, CDR1 is MNHEY and CDR2 is SVGEGT. J gave up 4 bases and V 7 bases, and 9 bases lay outside the gene matches. The CDR3 DNA reads as TGTGCCAGCACTCAGCCCGGGACAGGGGCCACTGAAGCTTTCTTT. Amino acid sequence: CASTQPGTGATEAFF.

In its sample, this clonotype was seen many times. This chain links TRBV5-4 with TRBJ1-2, with 8 positions matching TRBD1. Per the germline V gene, CDR1 is SGHNT and CDR2 is YYREEE (reference sequence). The CDR3 spans 17 residues. V was clipped by 0 bases and J by 5 bases; unmatched bases: 12. CDR3 coding DNA: TGTGCCAGCAGCTTGGTTCTCGGGACAGGACTACAATATGGCTACACCTTC. Amino acids: CASSLVLGTGLQYGYTF.

At least ten counts were recorded for this clonotype. J is TRBJ1-5 and V is TRBV19, with D tentatively TRBD1 (5 bases). CDR1 and CDR2 (germline): LNHDA, SQIVND (reference sequence). CDR3 size: 14 residues. Between the trimmed V and J ends, which lost 3 bases and 7 bases, there was a span of 13 bases. CDR3 in DNA: TGTGCCAGTAGTATTCTTGGGACGAGGCAGCCCCAGCATTTT. This translates into CASSILGTRQPQHF.

Ten or more counts support this clonotype. J is TRBJ2-3 and V is TRBV5-4; D uncertain. This CDR3 is built from 17 residues. Trimming left V 4 bases short and J 7 bases short, with 25 bases between. Germline V gene sequence: CDR1 SGHNT, CDR2 YYREEE (reference sequence). Here the CDR3 reads CASSPYPSDSPPNTQYF. The CDR3 bases are TGTGCCAGCAGCCCCTACCCCTCCGACTCGCCCCCAAATACGCAGTATTTT.

The chain uses TRBV7-8 and TRBJ2-2; 7 positions agree with TRBD2. This CDR3 contains 20 residues. The germline CDR1 and CDR2 sequences are SGHVS and FQNEAQ. After removal of 5 bases from V and 1 base from J, the junction contained 19 bases not matched to a gene. DNA for the CDR3: TGTGCCAGCAGCCCATTTATCGTCAGGGAGGGCTGGAGGAACACCGGGGAGCTGTTTTTT. Protein product: CASSPFIVREGWRNTGELFF.

As concerns this clonotype: The junction shows a germline mismatch at one end, possibly a read error. J is TRBJ2-7 and V is TRBV27; the D gene could be TRBD1 or TRBD2 (5 bases each). The germline V gene has CDR1 MNHEY and CDR2 SMNVEV (reference sequence). The CDR3 covers 16 residues. The CDR3 DNA sequence: TGTGCCAGTAGTTTGGCCGACAGTGGAGGACCCTCGAGGCTGTACTTC. This translates into CASSLADSGGPSRLYF.

This clonotype was found many times. The J gene is TRBJ1-3, the V gene TRBV24-1, with D tentatively TRBD1 (5 bases). Germline CDR1 KGHDR, CDR2 SFDVKD. The CDR3 has 15 residues. V was pared by 7 bases and J by 2 bases, with 14 bases between. In DNA, the CDR3 is TGTGCCACCAGGGACAAGGAAACGGCTGGAAACACCATATATTTT. It is translated as CATRDKETAGNTIYF.